This TCR beta chain derives from a study of cytomegalovirus exposure and HLA in healthy donors. Looking at the study overall: Unique TCRs numbering around 85 million, obtained from HLA-typed donors, made up an early data release.

Unmatched junction bases numbered 1, after V lost 2 bases and J lost 4 bases. CDR3 length: 13 amino acids. The germline V gene has CDR1 LGHNA and CDR2 YSLEER. With 60 Vbeta and 13 Jbeta primers, the PCR was carried out. Sequencing used immunoSEQ multiplex PCR; TCRdb keeps in-frame clones, though not all of them. The sample lists about 170,000 clones; around 80% were seen once. This chain uses TRBV4-3 with TRBJ1-2; 7 nucleotides agree with TRBD1. The sequenced sample was PBMCs. This sequence originates from a female donor in good health and CMV-seronegative. The CDR3 region is CASSQRTGYGYTF. DNA of the CDR3: TGCGCCAGCAGCCAAAGGACAGGCTATGGCTACACCTTC.